The present T cell receptor (beta chain) was sequenced within a study of CD8 T cells in Susac syndrome. The V end was cut by 4 bases, the J end by 8 bases, with 14 bases between. Germline values: CDR1 GTSNPN, CDR2 SVGIG (reference sequence). The CDR3 sequence is 12 residues long. The RNA input was about 0.5 to 1 ug, and it was reverse transcribed with random hexamers. TCRdb recomputed calls from the immunoSEQ multiplex PCR reads with MiXCR, one row per CDR3 protein. Of some 48,000 distinct CDR3 sequences listed, 80% to 95% are singletons. Material for sequencing was CD8+ T cells from PBMCs. The receptor comes from a human donor in good health. The rearrangement joins TRBV30 to TRBJ1-2; D remains ambiguous. CDR3 in DNA: TGTGCCTGGAACCCAGGACCGAGAGGCTACACCTTC. Protein sequence: CAWNPGPRGYTF. Filled out from reference TRBV30 and TRBJ1-2, the complete variable domain reads SQTIHQWPATLVQPVGSPLSLECTVEGTSNPNLYWYRQAAGRGLQLLFYSVGIGQISSEVPQNLSASRPQDRQFILSSKKLLLSDSGFYLCAWNPGPRGYTFGSGTRLTVV.